This entry features one T cell receptor (beta chain) sequence. The antigen is undetermined. In the library, individual cDNA molecules carried attached unique molecular identifiers. TCRdb ran MiXCR on the 5' RACE reads and lists one entry per CDR3 protein. The data show 27,000 or so distinct CDR3 sequences, around 4.6% seen once. The data derive from a study of early T cells in non-severe SARS-CoV-2 infection. The wider study: It was bulk RNA from unsorted whole blood that was sequenced, and the chains were unpaired. Whole-study results and caveats: Reliance on VDJdb matching favored anti-spike CD8 responses; private and CD4 specificities were missed.

Trimming shortened V by 6 bases and J by 3 bases, and 15 bases separated the two germline ends. The CDR3 consists of 15 residues. The sequencing input was whole blood. The J gene is TRBJ2-1, the V gene TRBV12-3 or TRBV12-4, with TRBD2 as a possible D gene (8 bases). This clonotype was obtained from an adult who was a healthcare worker with PCR-confirmed SARS-CoV-2 infection or an uninfected control (not recorded which). The CDR3 is CASRVAGQNYNEQFF. The CDR3 region has the DNA TGTGCCAGCAGAGTAGCGGGACAGAACTACAATGAGCAGTTCTTC.